The present entry profiles one TCR beta chain with its context. Its antigen is still unknown. The data derive from a study of cytomegalovirus exposure and HLA in healthy donors. Overall study results and limits: In an earlier analysis, productive rearrangement rates for most beta V segments clustered near 87% or 30%. The authors confirmed in vitro that three CMV-associated chains were specific for CMV antigens.

Trimming took off 2 bases at V and 0 bases at J, with 10 bases between the two ends. CDR3 length: 15 residues. CDR1 is SGHAT, CDR2 FQNNGV, per germline. The PCR made use of 60 Vbeta and 13 Jbeta primers. The repertoire was sequenced with immunoSEQ multiplex PCR; TCRdb's copy has only in-frame clones and lacks some. The sample lists 160,000 or so clones, over 70% occurring once. The chain is built from TRBV11-2 and TRBJ2-5; the D is unclear. Material for sequencing was PBMCs. The source of this sequence is a man aged 25 to 45 in good health and CMV-seronegative. The CDR3 bases are TGTGCCAGCAGCTTAATAGGCAGCGACCAAGAGACCCAGTACTTC. Translating it yields CASSLIGSDQETQYF.